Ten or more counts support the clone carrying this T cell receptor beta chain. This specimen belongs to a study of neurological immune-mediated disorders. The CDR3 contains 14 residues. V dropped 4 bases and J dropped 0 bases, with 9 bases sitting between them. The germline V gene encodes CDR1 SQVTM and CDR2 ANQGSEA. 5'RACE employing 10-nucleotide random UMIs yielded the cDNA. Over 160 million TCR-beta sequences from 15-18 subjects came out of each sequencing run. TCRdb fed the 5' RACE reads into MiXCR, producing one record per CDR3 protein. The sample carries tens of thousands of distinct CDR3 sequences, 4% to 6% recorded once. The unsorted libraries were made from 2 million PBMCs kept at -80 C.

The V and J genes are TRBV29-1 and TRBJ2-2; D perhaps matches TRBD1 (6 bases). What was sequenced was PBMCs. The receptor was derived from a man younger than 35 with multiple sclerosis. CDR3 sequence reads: CSVGQAANTGELFF. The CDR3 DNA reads TGCAGCGTTGGACAGGCCGCGAACACCGGGGAGCTGTTTTTT.